The rows below give T cell receptor beta chains drawn from one sample of a study of graft-versus-host responses after intestinal transplantation. For these TCRs, the target antigens are not known. Measured with immunoSEQ multiplex PCR; TCRdb has only the in-frame clones, and not every one. The sample consists of about 110,000 clones, approximately 92% of them appearing once. This specimen was unstimulated CD8+ T cells sorted from spleen or lymph node cells, taken before intestinal transplant. These TCRs come from a human donor who received an intestinal transplant. Both conserved end residues are trimmed from each CDR3. Clone size appears in some rows only: once, few, many, or a class for an expanded clone.

TRBJ1-1 - TRBV27 ASSLSPGYEAF
TRBJ2-2 - TRBV12-5 ASGLSDTVLF
TRBJ2-1 - TRBV2 ASSVSASGQPNEQF
TRBJ2-3 few TRBV19 ASRMAPTDTQY
TRBJ1-2 - TRBV15 ATSSPDWGYT
TRBJ1-1 - TRBV4-1 ASSQQVVTEAF
TRBJ2-7 - TRBV6-5 ASSLQGDGRYEQY
TRBJ2-7 - TRBV5-6 ASSFGTASYEQY
TRBJ2-1 - TRBV5-1 ASSLARQEVDEQF
TRBJ2-7 - TRBV6-6 ASSYPYRSEQY
TRBJ1-3 - TRBV13 ASSLVTDSGNTIY
TRBJ2-5 - TRBV7-9 ASSLQGGGRTGPETQY
TRBJ1-5 - TRBV4-1 ASSQGRGPQPQH
TRBJ2-1 - TRBV6-5 ASSRHRGNEQF
TRBJ1-2 - TRBV6-1 ASSDQMTGNYGYT
TRBJ2-5 - TRBV13 ASSLAYIPGETQY
TRBJ2-4 - TRBV11-3 ASSVSPENIQY
TRBJ2-7 once TRBV27 ASSLGGREYEQY
TRBJ2-5 - TRBV29-1 SVEGREETQY
TRBJ2-5 - TRBV2 ASSWLAGLIETQY
TRBJ2-5 - TRBV6-6 ASTQYQETQY
TRBJ1-1 - TRBV6-1 ASSEAQRFEAF
TRBJ2-7 few TRBV30 AWSAGWVAGAAEQY
TRBJ2-7 - TRBV9 ASSVGGAPYEQY
TRBJ1-2 - TRBV15 ATSRDLGNYGYT
TRBJ1-2 - TRBV12-5 ASGLGTGSPYGYT
TRBJ1-3 - TRBV11-2 ASSLGSSSGNTIY
TRBJ2-7 - TRBV7-2 ASSLLGERFYEQY
TRBJ2-2 - TRBV30 AWKSLVDTGELF
TRBJ1-5 - TRBV9 ASSVDIGVNQPQH
TRBJ1-1 - TRBV28 ASVSGENTEAF
TRBJ1-5 - TRBV27 ASSPGTYSNQPQH
TRBJ2-1 - TRBV30 AWREIYNEQF
TRBJ2-1 - TRBV11-2 ASSPRPTGGDDDEQF
TRBJ2-7 once TRBV4-1 ASSQDKREAYEQY
TRBJ2-7 - TRBV5-1 ASSFTGTGKYEQY
TRBJ2-7 - TRBV27 ASSLLGLGEQY